These 10 T cell receptor beta chains were all obtained from the same sample, sequenced in a study of molecular identifiers for immune sequencing clone quantification. TCRdb recomputed calls from the PCR reads with MiXCR, one row per CDR3 protein. This sample has more than 550,000 distinct CDR3 sequences, with 25% found just once. Sequenced: naive CD8+ T cells from blood, with Jurkat cell RNA spiked in. As for subset: FACS-sorted CD8+CD4-CCR7+CD45RA+ naive T cells. Receptors were obtained from a human donor in good health. Some libraries in this study had Jurkat cell RNA spiked in.

Note on this clonotype: Just one base apart from a much larger clone, this may be a read error. This chain joins TRBV5-3 and TRBJ2-7; tentative D call: TRBD1 (6 bases). TRBV5-3 is an open reading frame, and its role is uncertain. Trimming pared 9 bases from V and 9 bases from J, leaving 28 bases between. The CDR3 is 15 residues long. CDR3 sequence (DNA): TGTGCCACCACCACACGGGGTCAGGGGAACCACGGGCAGTACTTC. Its protein product is CATTTRGQGNHGQYF.

The V and J genes are TRBV6-5 and TRBJ1-3, with D unclear. Germline V gives CDR1 MNHEY, CDR2 SVGAGI. The CDR3 is made up of 15 amino acids. With 6 bases removed from V and 0 bases from J, the gap between germline ends came to 12 bases. CDR3 coding DNA: TGTGCCAGCAGCCCCGTACAGTTCTCTGGAAACACCATATATTTT. This sequence encodes CASSPVQFSGNTIYF.

This clonotype appeared many times. This chain links TRBV7-6 with TRBJ2-7; weak D call: TRBD1 (6 bases). V shed 2 bases and J shed 9 bases, with 11 bases lying between them. This CDR3 is 12 amino acids long. Germline V gene data show CDR1 as SGHVS and CDR2 as FNYEAQ. CDR3 loop: CASSLPPGAQYF. Written as DNA, the CDR3 is TGTGCCAGCAGCTTACCGCCAGGGGCGCAGTACTTC.

This clonotype occurred a few times. The V and J genes are TRBV12-3 or TRBV12-4 and TRBJ1-5; weak D call: TRBD1 (5 bases). The CDR3 covers 13 residues. Trimming removed 5 bases at V and 4 bases at J, with 9 bases between. CDR3 DNA sequence: TGTGCCAGCAGTGGGTGGGGGAATCAGCCCCAGCATTTT. The encoded protein is CASSGWGNQPQHF.

This clonotype has only one observation. A read error may be the cause here, since a much bigger clone is one base away. V and J are TRBV28 and TRBJ2-7; 7 bases fit TRBD2. Germline V lookup: CDR1 MDHEN, CDR2 SYDVKM. This CDR3 has 15 amino acids. In DNA form, the CDR3 reads TGTGCCAGCAGTCTTAGGACAAGCGGGGTCTACGGGCAGTACTTC. Translating gives CASSLRTSGVYGQYF.

Worth noting for this clonotype: Possible read error: a much larger clone is one base away. The conserved phenylalanine or tryptophan is not found at the CDR3 terminus, so this likely reflects a read error. V usage is TRBV29-1 and J usage is TRBJ1-1; D remains unclear. The V and J ends lost 4 bases and 0 bases respectively, with 9 bases between them. The germline gives CDR1 SQVTM, CDR2 ANQGSEA. The CDR3 sequence is 13 residues long. The CDR3 sequence: CSVGTGLNTEAFI. CDR3 nucleotides: TGCAGCGTTGGGACCGGCCTGAACACTGAAGCTTTCATT.

This clonotype was seen many times. The chain employs TRBV7-9 and TRBJ2-7; the D gene is possibly TRBD1 (5 bases). Germline V CDR1 and CDR2: SEHNR, FQNEAQ (reference sequence). Deletions cut 1 base from V and 2 bases from J, with 9 bases between. The CDR3 has 14 residues. CDR3 sequence reads: CASSLEGQAYEQYF. DNA for the CDR3: TGTGCCAGCAGCTTAGAGGGGCAAGCCTACGAGCAGTACTTC.

Turning to this clonotype: The missing conserved phenylalanine or tryptophan at the end of this CDR3 makes a read error likely. CDR3 residues: CASSFRGTGSYEQYL. CDR3 nucleotides: TGTGCCAGCAGCTTTAGAGGGACGGGTTCCTACGAGCAGTACCTC. This sequence joins TRBV27 and TRBJ2-7; D possibly uses TRBD1 or TRBD2 (5 bases each). The CDR3 length is 15 residues. Trimming pared 6 bases from V and 1 base from J, leaving 16 bases between. CDR1 and CDR2 (germline): MNHEY, SMNVEV (reference sequence).

With respect to this clonotype: A much more abundant neighbour one base away suggests this may be a read error. The chain recombines TRBV2 with TRBJ2-3, with D unresolved. Germline loops: CDR1 SNHLY, CDR2 FYNNEI. V was cut by 7 bases and J by 4 bases, with 12 bases left in between. This CDR3 has 13 residues. CDR3 sequence reads: CASTGEDADTQYF. The CDR3, as DNA: TGTGCCAGCACGGGTGAGGACGCAGATACGCAGTATTTT.

Remarks on this clonotype: Since a much larger clone is just one base distant, this may be a read error. This chain links TRBV20-1 with TRBJ2-7; 8 nucleotides agree with TRBD1. The CDR3 extends over 13 amino acids. Germline V gene data show CDR1 as DFQATT and CDR2 as SNEGSKA (reference sequence). V gave up 6 bases and J gave up 6 bases; unmatched junction bases: 10. The CDR3 is CSAKDRERVEQYF. The CDR3 DNA is TGCAGTGCAAAGGACAGGGAGCGGGTCGAGCAGTACTTC.